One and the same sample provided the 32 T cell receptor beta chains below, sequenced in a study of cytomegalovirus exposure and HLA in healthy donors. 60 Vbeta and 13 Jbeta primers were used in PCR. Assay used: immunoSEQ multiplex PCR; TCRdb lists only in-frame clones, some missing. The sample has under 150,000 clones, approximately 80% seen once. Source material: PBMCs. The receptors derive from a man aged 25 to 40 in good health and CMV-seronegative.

The CDR3 DNA follows: TGCGCCAGCAGCCCTGGCCGGGGGAGCGTTAACACTGAAGCTTTCTTT. As protein: CASSPGRGSVNTEAFF. The genes are TRBV4-1 and TRBJ1-1; a weak D match, TRBD1 (5 bases). Per the germline V gene, CDR1 is MGHRA and CDR2 is YSYEKL. This CDR3 comprises 16 residues. V gave up 4 bases and J gave up 2 bases, with 17 bases separating them.

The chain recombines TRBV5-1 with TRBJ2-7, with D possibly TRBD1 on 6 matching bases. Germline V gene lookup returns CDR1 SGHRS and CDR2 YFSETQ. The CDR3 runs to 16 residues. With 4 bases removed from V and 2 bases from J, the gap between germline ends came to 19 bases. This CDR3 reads CASSPLPGAVAYEQYF. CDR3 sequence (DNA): TGCGCCAGCAGCCCCCTACCAGGGGCCGTCGCCTACGAGCAGTACTTC.

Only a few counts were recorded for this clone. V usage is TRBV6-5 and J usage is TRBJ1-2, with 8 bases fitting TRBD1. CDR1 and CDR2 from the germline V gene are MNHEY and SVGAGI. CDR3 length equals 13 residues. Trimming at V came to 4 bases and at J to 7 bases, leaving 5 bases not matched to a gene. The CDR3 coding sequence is TGTGCCAGCAGTTTCAGGGGGCGAACTGGCTACACCTTC. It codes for CASSFRGRTGYTF.

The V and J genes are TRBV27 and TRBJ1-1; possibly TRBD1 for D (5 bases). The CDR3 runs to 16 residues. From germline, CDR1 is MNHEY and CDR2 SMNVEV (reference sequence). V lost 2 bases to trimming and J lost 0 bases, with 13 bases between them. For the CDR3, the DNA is TGTGCCAGCAGTTTAGGGGCAGTCCAAGTGAACACTGAAGCTTTCTTT. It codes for CASSLGAVQVNTEAFF.

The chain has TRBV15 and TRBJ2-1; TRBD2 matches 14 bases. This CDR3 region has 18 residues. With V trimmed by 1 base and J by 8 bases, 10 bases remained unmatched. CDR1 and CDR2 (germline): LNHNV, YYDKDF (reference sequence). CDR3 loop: CATSRGGLAGGRLDEQFF. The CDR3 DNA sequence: TGTGCCACCAGCAGAGGCGGACTAGCGGGAGGCCGCTTAGATGAGCAGTTCTTC. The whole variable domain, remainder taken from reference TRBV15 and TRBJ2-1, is DAMVIQNPRYQVTQFGKPVTLSCSQTLNHNVMYWYQQKSSQAPKLLFHYYDKDFNNEADTPDNFQSRRPNTSFCFLDIRSPGLGDTAMYLCATSRGGLAGGRLDEQFFGPGTRLTVL.

The CDR3 protein is CASSLSGNSYEQYF. The CDR3 nucleotides are TGCGCCAGCAGCCTAAGCGGAAACTCCTACGAGCAGTACTTC. The chain employs TRBV5-1 and TRBJ2-7; TRBD2 is a possible D gene (5 bases). In germline, CDR1 is SGHRS, CDR2 YFSETQ. The CDR3 is 14 residues long. Trimming removed 4 bases at V and 0 bases at J, with 11 bases between.

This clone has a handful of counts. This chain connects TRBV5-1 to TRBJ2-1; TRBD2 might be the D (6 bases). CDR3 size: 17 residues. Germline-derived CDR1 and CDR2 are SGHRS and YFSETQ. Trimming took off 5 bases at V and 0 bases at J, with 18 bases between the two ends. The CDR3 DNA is TGCGCCAGCAGTCGGACCGGGACTGTCAGCTCCTACAATGAGCAGTTCTTC. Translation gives CASSRTGTVSSYNEQFF.

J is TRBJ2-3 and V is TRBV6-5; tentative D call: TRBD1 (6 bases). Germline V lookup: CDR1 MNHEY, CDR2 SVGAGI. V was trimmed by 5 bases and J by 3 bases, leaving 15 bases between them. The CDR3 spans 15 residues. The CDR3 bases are TGTGCCAGCAGTCCCCCGGGACATCGGACAGATACGCAGTATTTT. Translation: CASSPPGHRTDTQYF.

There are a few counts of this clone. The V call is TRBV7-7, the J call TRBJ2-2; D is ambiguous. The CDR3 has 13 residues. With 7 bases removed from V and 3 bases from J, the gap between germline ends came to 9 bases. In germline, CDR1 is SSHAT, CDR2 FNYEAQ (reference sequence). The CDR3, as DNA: TGTGCCAGCAACAAAGTGGACACCGGGGAGCTGTTTTTT. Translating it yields CASNKVDTGELFF.

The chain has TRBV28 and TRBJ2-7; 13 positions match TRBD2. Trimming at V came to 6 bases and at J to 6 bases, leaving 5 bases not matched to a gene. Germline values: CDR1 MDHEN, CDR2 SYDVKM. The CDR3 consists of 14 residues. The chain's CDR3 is CASSQTSGRAEQYF. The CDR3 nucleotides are TGTGCCAGCAGCCAAACTAGCGGGAGGGCCGAGCAGTACTTC.

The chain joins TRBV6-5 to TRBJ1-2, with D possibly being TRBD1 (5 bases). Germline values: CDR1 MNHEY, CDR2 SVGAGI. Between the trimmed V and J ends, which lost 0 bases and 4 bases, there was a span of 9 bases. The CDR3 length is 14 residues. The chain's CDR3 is CASSYSAGIYGYTF. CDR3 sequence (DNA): TGTGCCAGCAGTTACTCCGCAGGGATCTATGGCTACACCTTC.

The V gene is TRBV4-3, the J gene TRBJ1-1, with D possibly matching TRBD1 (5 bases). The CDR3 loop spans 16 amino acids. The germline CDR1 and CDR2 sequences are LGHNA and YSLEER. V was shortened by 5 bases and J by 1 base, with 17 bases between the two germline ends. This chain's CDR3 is CASSNPYGGGNTEAFF. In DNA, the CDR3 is TGCGCCAGCAGCAACCCGTACGGGGGGGGGAACACTGAAGCTTTCTTT.

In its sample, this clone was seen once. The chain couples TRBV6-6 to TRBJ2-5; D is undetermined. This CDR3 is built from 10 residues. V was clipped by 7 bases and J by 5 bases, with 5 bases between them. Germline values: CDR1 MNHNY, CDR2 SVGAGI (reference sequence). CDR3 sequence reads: CASKRETQYF. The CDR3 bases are TGTGCCAGCAAGAGGGAGACCCAGTACTTC.

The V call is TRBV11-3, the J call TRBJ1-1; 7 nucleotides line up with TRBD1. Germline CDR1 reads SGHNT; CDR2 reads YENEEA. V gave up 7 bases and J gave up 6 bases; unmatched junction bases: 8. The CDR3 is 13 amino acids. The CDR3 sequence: CASKFDREAEAFF. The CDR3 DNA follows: TGTGCCAGCAAATTTGACAGGGAGGCTGAAGCTTTCTTT.

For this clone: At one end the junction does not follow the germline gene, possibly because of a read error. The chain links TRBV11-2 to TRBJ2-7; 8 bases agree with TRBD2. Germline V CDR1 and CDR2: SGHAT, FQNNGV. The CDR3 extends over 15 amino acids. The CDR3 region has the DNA TGTGCCAGCAGCTTAGAACGTGGACTAGCCTACGGGCAGTACTTC. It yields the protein CASSLERGLAYGQYF.

The CDR3 nucleotides are TGTGCCAGCTCACCGACGGGATCTAGGTACACTGAAGCTTTCTTT. Translation gives CASSPTGSRYTEAFF. The J gene is TRBJ1-1, the V gene TRBV18; D unresolved. The CDR3 totals 15 residues. Trimming cost V 3 bases and J 3 bases, with 14 bases left between them. Germline values: CDR1 KGHSH, CDR2 LQKENI.

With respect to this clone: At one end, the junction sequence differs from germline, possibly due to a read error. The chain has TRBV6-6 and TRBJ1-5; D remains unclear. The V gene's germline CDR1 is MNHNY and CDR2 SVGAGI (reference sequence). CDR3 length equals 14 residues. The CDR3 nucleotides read TGTGCCAGCAGTTACTCAGGCAGGAATCAGCCCCAGAATTTT. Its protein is CASSYSGRNQPQNF.

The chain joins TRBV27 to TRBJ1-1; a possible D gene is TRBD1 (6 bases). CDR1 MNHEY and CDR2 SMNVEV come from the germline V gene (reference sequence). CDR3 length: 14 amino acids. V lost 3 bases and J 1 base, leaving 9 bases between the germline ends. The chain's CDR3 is CASSFGRGNTEAFF. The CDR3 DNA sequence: TGTGCCAGCAGTTTCGGCAGGGGGAACACTGAAGCTTTCTTT.

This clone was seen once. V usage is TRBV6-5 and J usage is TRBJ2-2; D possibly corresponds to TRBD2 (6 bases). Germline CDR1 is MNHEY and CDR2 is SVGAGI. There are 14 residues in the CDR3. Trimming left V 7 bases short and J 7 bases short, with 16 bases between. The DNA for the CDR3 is TGTGCCAGCAAGCCCCGGGCCGGGGGCGGGGAGCTGTTTTTT. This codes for CASKPRAGGGELFF.

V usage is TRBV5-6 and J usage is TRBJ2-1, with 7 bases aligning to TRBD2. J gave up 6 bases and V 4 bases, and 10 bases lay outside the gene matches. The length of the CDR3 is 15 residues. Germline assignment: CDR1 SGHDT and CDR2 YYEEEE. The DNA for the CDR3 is TGTGCCAGCAGCCAAGGACTAGTTAAGATCAATGAGCAGTTCTTC. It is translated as CASSQGLVKINEQFF.

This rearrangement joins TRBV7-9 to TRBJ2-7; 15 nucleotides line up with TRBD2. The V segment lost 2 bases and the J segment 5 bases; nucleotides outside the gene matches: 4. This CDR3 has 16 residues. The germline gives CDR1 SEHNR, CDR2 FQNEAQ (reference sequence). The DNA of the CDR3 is TGTGCCAGCAGCTTAAGGACTAGCGGGAGGGCCGACGAGCAGTACTTC. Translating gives CASSLRTSGRADEQYF.

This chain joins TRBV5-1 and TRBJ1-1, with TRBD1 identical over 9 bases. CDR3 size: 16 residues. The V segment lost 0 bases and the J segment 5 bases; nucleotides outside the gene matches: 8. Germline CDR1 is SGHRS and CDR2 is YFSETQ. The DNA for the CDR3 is TGCGCCAGCAGCTTGGTAAACGCCGGGACAGGGACTGAAGCTTTCTTT. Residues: CASSLVNAGTGTEAFF.

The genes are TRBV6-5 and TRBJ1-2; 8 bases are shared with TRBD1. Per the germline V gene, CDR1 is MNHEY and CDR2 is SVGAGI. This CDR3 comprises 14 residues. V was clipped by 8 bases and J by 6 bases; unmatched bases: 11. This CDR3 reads CASGSGQASDGYTF. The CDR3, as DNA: TGTGCCAGCGGGTCGGGACAGGCCTCGGATGGCTACACCTTC.

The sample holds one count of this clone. The CDR3 here is CASSSLPGQGGQPQHF. CDR3 in DNA: TGTGCCAGCAGTTCTCTACCGGGACAGGGAGGTCAGCCCCAGCATTTT. V usage is TRBV6-6 and J usage is TRBJ1-5; the match to TRBD1 covers 9 bases. The CDR3 contains 16 residues. The V gene end was trimmed by 4 bases and the J gene end by 6 bases; junction bases not matched to a gene: 10. Germline V CDR1 and CDR2: MNHNY, SVGAGI (reference sequence).

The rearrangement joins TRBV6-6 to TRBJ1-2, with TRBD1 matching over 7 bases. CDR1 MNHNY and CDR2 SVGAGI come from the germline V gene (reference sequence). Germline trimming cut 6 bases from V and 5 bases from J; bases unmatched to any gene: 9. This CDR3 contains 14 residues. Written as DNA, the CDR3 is TGTGCCAGCAGACCTACCGGGACAGATTATGGCTACACCTTC. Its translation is CASRPTGTDYGYTF.

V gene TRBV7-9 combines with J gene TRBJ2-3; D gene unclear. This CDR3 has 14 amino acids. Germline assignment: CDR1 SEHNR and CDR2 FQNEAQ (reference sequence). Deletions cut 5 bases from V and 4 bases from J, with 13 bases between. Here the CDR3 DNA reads TGTGCCAGCAGCCGAGCGTTGCATGCAGATACGCAGTATTTT. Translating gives CASSRALHADTQYF.

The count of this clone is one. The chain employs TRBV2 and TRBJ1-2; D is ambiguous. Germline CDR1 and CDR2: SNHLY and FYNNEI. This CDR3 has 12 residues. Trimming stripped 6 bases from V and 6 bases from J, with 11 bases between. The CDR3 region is CASSDLENGYTF. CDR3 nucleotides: TGTGCCAGCAGCGATTTAGAGAATGGCTACACCTTC.

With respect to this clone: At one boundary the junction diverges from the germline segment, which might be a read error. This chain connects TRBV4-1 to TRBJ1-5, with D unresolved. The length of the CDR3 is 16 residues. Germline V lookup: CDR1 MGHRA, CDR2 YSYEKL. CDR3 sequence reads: CASSRGFGVSNQPQNF. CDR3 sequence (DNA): TGCGCCAGCAGCCGTGGATTCGGAGTTAGCAATCAGCCCCAGAATTTT.

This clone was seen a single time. This CDR3 reads CASSSGGTWTTDTQYF. The CDR3 DNA sequence: TGTGCCAGCAGCTCGGGGGGAACTTGGACCACAGATACGCAGTATTTT. V is TRBV5-5 and J is TRBJ2-3; 7 bases are shared with TRBD2. The CDR3 has 16 residues. Germline loops: CDR1 SGHKS, CDR2 YYEKEE (reference sequence). The V segment lost 3 bases and the J segment 2 bases; nucleotides outside the gene matches: 9.

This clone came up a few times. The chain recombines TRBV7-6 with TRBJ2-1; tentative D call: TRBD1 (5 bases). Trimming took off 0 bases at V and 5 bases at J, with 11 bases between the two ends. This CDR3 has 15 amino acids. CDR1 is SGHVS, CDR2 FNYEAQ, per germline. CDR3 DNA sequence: TGTGCCAGCAGCTTAGCGGGGCCCCTCAACAATGAGCAGTTCTTC. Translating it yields CASSLAGPLNNEQFF.

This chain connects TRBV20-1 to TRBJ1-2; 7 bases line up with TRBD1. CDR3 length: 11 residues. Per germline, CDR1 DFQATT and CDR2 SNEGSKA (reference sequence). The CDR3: CSGQADYGYTF. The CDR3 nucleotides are TGCAGCGGACAGGCCGACTATGGCTACACCTTC.

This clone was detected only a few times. CDR3 sequence: CASSLGIGYPGANVLTF. CDR3 DNA sequence: TGTGCCAGCAGCTTAGGTATCGGGTACCCCGGGGCCAACGTCCTGACTTTC. This chain uses TRBV7-6 with TRBJ2-6; D is unclear. The germline gives CDR1 SGHVS, CDR2 FNYEAQ. The CDR3 contains 17 residues. V was clipped by 1 base and J by 4 bases, with 14 bases between them.